Listed below are T cell receptor beta chains from one sample, sequenced in a study of CD8 T cells in Susac syndrome. MiXCR, applied by TCRdb to the immunoSEQ multiplex PCR reads, yields one record per CDR3 protein. Of about 83,000 distinct CDR3 sequences listed, 95% to 97% were seen once; the top ten hold around 0.41%. Source material: CD8+ T cells from PBMCs. These receptors originate from a human donor with Susac syndrome. CDR3s include the opening cysteine and the closing phenylalanine or tryptophan. A D gene is named only where the DNA matches it firmly. Size tells how often a clone was seen (once, few, many) or the class of an expanded clone, and some rows leave it out.

J gene | D gene | clone size | V gene | CDR3 protein | CDR3 DNA
TRBJ2-5 | NA | NA | TRBV3-1 | CASSPQSLETQYF | TGTGCCAGCAGCCCCCAGAGCCTCGAAACCCAGTACTTC
TRBJ2-1 | TRBD2 | NA | TRBV20-1 | CSASPSGRQFF | TGCAGTGCTAGTCCTAGCGGGCGGCAGTTCTTC
TRBJ1-2 | TRBD1 | once | TRBV28 | CASSLLGTALLRPYGYTF | TGTGCCAGCAGTTTATTAGGGACAGCCCTTCTAAGACCCTATGGCTACACCTTC
TRBJ1-1 | TRBD1 | NA | TRBV4-3 | CASSQERGHNEAFF | TGCGCCAGCAGCCAAGAGAGGGGGCATAATGAAGCTTTCTTT
TRBJ2-2 | NA | NA | TRBV24-1 | CATSESLQTGELFF | TGTGCCACCAGTGAGTCCCTACAGACCGGGGAGCTGTTTTTT
TRBJ2-7 | NA | NA | TRBV20-1 | CSAASGYEQYF | TGCAGTGCCGCGAGCGGCTACGAGCAGTACTTC
TRBJ1-1 | NA | NA | TRBV14 | CASSQLKGGWAEAFF | TGTGCCAGCAGCCAACTTAAAGGCGGGTGGGCTGAAGCTTTCTTT
TRBJ2-2 | NA | NA | TRBV30 | CAWKQGFYSETGELFF | TGTGCCTGGAAACAGGGTTTCTATTCTGAGACCGGGGAGCTGTTTTTT
TRBJ2-3 | NA | NA | TRBV20-1 | CSARKTARTDTQYF | TGCAGTGCTAGGAAAACAGCGCGCACAGATACGCAGTATTTT
TRBJ2-3 | NA | NA | TRBV13 | CASSRGPDTDTQYF | TGTGCCAGCAGCCGCGGACCCGACACAGATACGCAGTATTTT
TRBJ2-7 | NA | NA | TRBV28 | CASSLGTVGEQYF | TGTGCCAGCAGTCTCGGGACGGTGGGCGAGCAGTACTTC
TRBJ2-7 | TRBD1 | NA | TRBV29-1 | CSAKDRGSYEQYF | TGCAGCGCCAAGGACAGGGGATCCTACGAGCAGTACTTC
TRBJ2-2 | TRBD2 | NA | TRBV20-1 | CSARDPGGENTGELFF | TGCAGTGCTAGAGATCCCGGGGGGGAGAACACCGGGGAGCTGTTTTTT
TRBJ1-1 | NA | NA | TRBV3-1 | CASFNIGETEAFF | TGTGCCAGCTTTAATATTGGAGAGACTGAAGCTTTCTTT
TRBJ2-7 | NA | NA | TRBV2 | CASNGGRGYEQYF | TGTGCCAGCAACGGGGGTCGCGGCTACGAGCAGTACTTC
TRBJ1-2 | NA | NA | TRBV27 | CASSRGRLYGYTF | TGTGCCAGCAGCCGTGGACGGTTATATGGCTACACCTTC
TRBJ2-7 | NA | NA | TRBV6-5 | CASGSSYEQYF | TGTGCCAGCGGTAGCTCCTACGAGCAGTACTTC
TRBJ1-5 | NA | NA | TRBV12-3/TRBV12-4 | CASSLGSRPQHF | TGTGCCAGCAGTTTAGGGTCGAGGCCCCAGCATTTT
TRBJ2-6 | NA | NA | TRBV7-2 | CASSLTSAVAGANVLTF | TGTGCCAGCAGCTTGACATCCGCGGTGGCTGGGGCCAACGTCCTGACTTTC
TRBJ2-7 | TRBD1 | NA | TRBV20-1 | CSARDLHARDSSYEQYF | TGCAGTGCTAGAGATCTCCACGCCCGGGACAGTTCCTACGAGCAGTACTTC